The 14 T cell receptor beta chains reported below all come from one sample, sequenced in a study of Graves' ophthalmopathy and Graves' hyperthyroidism. Transcripts of RNA were the source for amplifying TCR beta CDR3 regions. First-round RT-PCR employed HTBI primers, with a second-round multiplex PCR after it. TCRdb analysed the multiplex PCR reads with MiXCR anew, one entry per CDR3 protein. The sample includes about 740,000 distinct CDR3 sequences, around 40% seen only once; the top ten take 40% to 45%. Sequenced input: peripheral blood. The receptors here all came from an adult man with Graves' ophthalmopathy.

V is TRBV10-3 and J is TRBJ1-1; no firm D call. Deletions cut 6 bases from V and 0 bases from J, with 14 bases between. Germline V gives CDR1 ENHRY, CDR2 SYGVKD. The CDR3 length is 15 residues. The CDR3: CAIRDPRALNTEAFF. DNA of the CDR3: TGTGCCATCAGAGATCCCCGGGCGTTGAACACTGAAGCTTTCTTT.

The gene calls are TRBV25-1 and TRBJ2-2; no clear D gene. Trimming pared 5 bases from V and 11 bases from J, leaving 12 bases between. The germline V gene has CDR1 MGHDK and CDR2 SYGVNS. The CDR3 is 12 amino acids. CDR3 DNA: TGTGCCAGCAGTTCGGGCATATCAGAGCTGTTTTTT. This encodes CASSSGISELFF. Based on the CDR3 plus reference TRBV25-1 and TRBJ2-2, the full variable domain is EADIYQTPRYLVIGTGKKITLECSQTMGHDKMYWYQQDPGMELHLIHYSYGVNSTEKGDLSSESTVSRIRTEHFPLTLESARPSHTSQYLCASSSGISELFFGEGSRLTVL.

The rearrangement links TRBV20-1 to TRBJ1-3, with 7 bases fitting TRBD1. The V gene end was trimmed by 0 bases and the J gene end by 10 bases; junction bases not matched to a gene: 6. The germline CDR1 and CDR2 sequences are DFQATT and SNEGSKA (reference sequence). This CDR3 spans 13 amino acids. The CDR3 is CSARDTVQGTIYF. The DNA for the CDR3 is TGCAGTGCTAGAGACACGGTACAGGGGACCATATATTTT.

In its sample, this clonotype was seen many times. The chain has TRBV5-8 and TRBJ1-2, with TRBD1 as a possible D gene (6 bases). Germline V gene data show CDR1 as SGHTS and CDR2 as YDEGEE. Trimming stripped 0 bases from V and 1 base from J, with 10 bases between. This CDR3 contains 15 residues. The CDR3 region is CASSLGSGVNYGYTF. The CDR3 DNA reads TGTGCCAGCAGCTTGGGTTCAGGGGTTAACTATGGCTACACCTTC.

The chain joins TRBV20-1 to TRBJ2-7; the match to TRBD1 covers 11 bases. Unmatched junction bases numbered 13, after V lost 5 bases and J lost 10 bases. Germline V gene data show CDR1 as DFQATT and CDR2 as SNEGSKA (reference sequence). CDR3 length: 14 residues. CDR3 region: CSAPYGQGASDQYF. The CDR3 coding sequence is TGCAGTGCTCCCTACGGACAGGGGGCGAGCGATCAGTACTTC.

This clonotype was observed many times. The J gene is TRBJ1-5, the V gene TRBV7-6; D gene unclear. This CDR3 has 14 residues. Germline V CDR1 and CDR2: SGHVS, FNYEAQ. V was trimmed by 3 bases and J by 6 bases, leaving 12 bases between them. The CDR3 region has the DNA TGTGCCAGCAGCTTTTTAAGGAACGGTCAGCCCCAGCATTTT. Its protein is CASSFLRNGQPQHF.

The chain carries TRBV29-1 and TRBJ1-1; a weak D match, TRBD1 (5 bases). Trimming removed 2 bases from V and 3 bases from J, with 16 bases in between. This CDR3 spans 15 amino acids. Germline V gene lookup returns CDR1 SQVTM and CDR2 ANQGSEA. CDR3: CSVERNARAYTEAFF. For the CDR3, the DNA is TGCAGCGTTGAAAGGAATGCCAGGGCCTACACTGAAGCTTTCTTT.

Worth noting for this clonotype: The junction and the germline gene differ at one end; a read error may be behind it. The V call is TRBV10-3, the J call TRBJ2-7, with 9 positions matching TRBD1. This CDR3 has 13 residues. Per the germline V gene, CDR1 is ENHRY and CDR2 is SYGVKD. The CDR3 region is CAISDIETGQGTF. The CDR3 DNA follows: TGTGCCATCAGTGATATCGAGACGGGACAGGGTACATTC.

The CDR3 here is CATQGRNQPQYF. CDR3 coding DNA: TGTGCCACACAGGGGAGGAATCAGCCCCAGTACTTC. This chain links TRBV24-1 with TRBJ2-5; maybe TRBD1 (7 bases). Germline loops: CDR1 KGHDR, CDR2 SFDVKD. Between the trimmed V and J ends, which lost 10 bases and 9 bases, there was a span of 17 bases. This CDR3 comprises 12 residues.

This clonotype appeared a few times. The gene calls are TRBV10-3 and TRBJ2-7; 7 nucleotides line up with TRBD2. The germline V gene encodes CDR1 ENHRY and CDR2 SYGVKD. With 10 bases clipped from V and 3 bases from J, the junction kept 9 bases outside the gene matches. The CDR3 contains 13 residues. CDR3 bases: TGTGCCAGCAGAAGCGGGGACTACTACGAGCAGTACTTC. This codes for CASRSGDYYEQYF.

The chain carries TRBV5-1 and TRBJ2-2; the D gene is possibly TRBD1 (5 bases). Germline V gene data show CDR1 as SGHRS and CDR2 as YFSETQ. The CDR3 is 15 residues long. Trimming removed 4 bases at V and 4 bases at J, with 14 bases between. The CDR3 here is CASSIGQPSTGELFF. The CDR3 DNA sequence: TGCGCCAGCAGCATAGGACAACCATCCACCGGGGAGCTGTTTTTT.

The table lists this clonotype with many counts. The chain combines TRBV2 with TRBJ1-1; D unresolved. Trimming took off 2 bases at V and 1 base at J, with 11 bases between the two ends. Germline V lookup: CDR1 SNHLY, CDR2 FYNNEI. The CDR3 loop spans 15 amino acids. In nucleotides, the CDR3 is TGTGCCAGCAGTGAAAATAGTCGCGCGAACACTGAAGCTTTCTTT. Residues: CASSENSRANTEAFF.

This clonotype was detected a few times. The chain joins TRBV7-9 to TRBJ1-4; no clear D gene. The CDR3 covers 13 residues. V lost 5 bases and J lost 8, with 12 bases in between. The germline V gene encodes CDR1 SEHNR and CDR2 FQNEAQ (reference sequence). The CDR3 DNA follows: TGTGCCAGCAGCGCGAATTCACTGGAAAAACTGTTTTTT. It translates to CASSANSLEKLFF.

This chain links TRBV19 with TRBJ1-1; D unresolved. CDR3 length: 15 residues. Germline loops: CDR1 LNHDA, CDR2 SQIVND (reference sequence). Between the trimmed V and J ends, which lost 3 bases and 1 base, there was a span of 12 bases. This CDR3 reads CASSIGGHTNTEAFF. The CDR3 DNA is TGTGCCAGTAGTATTGGTGGCCATACGAACACTGAAGCTTTCTTT.